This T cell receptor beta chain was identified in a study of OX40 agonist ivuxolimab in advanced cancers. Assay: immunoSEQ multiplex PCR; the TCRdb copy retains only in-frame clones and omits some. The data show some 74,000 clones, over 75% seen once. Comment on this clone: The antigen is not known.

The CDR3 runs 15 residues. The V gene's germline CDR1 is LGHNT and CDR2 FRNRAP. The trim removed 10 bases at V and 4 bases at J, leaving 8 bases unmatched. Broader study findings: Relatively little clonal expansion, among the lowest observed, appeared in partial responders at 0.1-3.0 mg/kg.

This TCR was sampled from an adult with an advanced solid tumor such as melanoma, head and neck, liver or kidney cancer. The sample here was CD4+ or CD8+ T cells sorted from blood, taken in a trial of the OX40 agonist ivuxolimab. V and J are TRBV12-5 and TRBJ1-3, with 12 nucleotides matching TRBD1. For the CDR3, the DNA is TGTGCTACCCGGGACAGGGGGCTTTCCGGAAACACCATATATTTT. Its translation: CATRDRGLSGNTIYF.